Listed below are T cell receptor beta chains from one sample, sequenced in a study of response to subunit inactivated influenza vaccine. TCRdb re-analysed the RT-PCR reads in MiXCR, keeping a single row per CDR3 protein. The data show 500,000 or so distinct CDR3 sequences, with roughly 9.7% seen just once and around 12% held by the top ten. Sequenced material: PBMCs from blood, taken about 40 days after vaccination. The receptors stem from a man in his forties or fifties who received an inactivated influenza vaccine. CDR3s include the opening cysteine and the closing phenylalanine or tryptophan. The D gene is left open where the match is weak. Clone size is stated in some rows and not others, as once, few, many or a class when expanded.

D gene,J gene,V gene,clone size,CDR3 protein,CDR3 DNA
TRBD2,TRBJ2-5,TRBV7-2,many,CASSLVSGSGGTQYF,TGTGCCAGCAGCTTAGTGAGCGGGAGCGGTGGGACCCAGTACTTC
TRBD2,TRBJ2-5,TRBV10-3,many,CAISDFEASGSKVKETQYF,TGTGCCATCAGTGATTTTGAGGCTAGCGGGTCGAAGGTGAAAGAGACCCAGTACTTC
NA,TRBJ2-7,TRBV9,many,CASSVSTASYEQYF,TGTGCCAGCAGCGTCTCCACAGCGTCCTACGAGCAGTACTTC
NA,TRBJ2-7,TRBV20-1,many,CSAIGGAETYEQYF,TGCAGTGCTATAGGCGGGGCGGAGACCTACGAGCAGTACTTC
NA,TRBJ1-1,TRBV5-1,few,CASSLSQPRSEAFF,TGCGCCAGCAGTCTAAGTCAACCGAGAAGTGAAGCTTTCTTT
NA,TRBJ2-5,TRBV13,NA,CASSLPGQRETQYF,TGTGCCAGCAGCTTACCGGGACAAAGAGAGACCCAGTACTTC
NA,TRBJ2-2,TRBV15,few,CATTPGVNTGELFF,TGTGCCACCACCCCGGGAGTCAACACCGGGGAGCTGTTTTTT
TRBD1,TRBJ1-1,TRBV6-2/TRBV6-3,NA,CASTTDFRGPGAFF,TGTGCCAGCACCACTGATTTCAGGGGGCCTGGAGCTTTCTTT
TRBD2,TRBJ2-3,TRBV11-2,few,CASSLEGQTSGRTITDTQYF,TGTGCCAGCAGCTTAGAGGGACAAACTAGCGGGAGGACCATCACAGATACGCAGTATTTT
NA,TRBJ2-2,TRBV5-5,few,CASSLGLAVETGELFF,TGTGCCAGCAGCTTGGGGCTAGCTGTCGAGACCGGGGAGCTGTTTTTT
TRBD1,TRBJ1-1,TRBV20-1,NA,CSARDRTGVPNTEAFF,TGCAGTGCTAGAGATAGGACAGGGGTACCGAACACTGAAGCTTTCTTT
TRBD1,TRBJ2-7,TRBV7-9,NA,CASSSPGQGANEQYF,TGTGCCAGCAGCTCGCCGGGACAGGGGGCCAACGAGCAGTACTTC
NA,TRBJ2-1,TRBV7-9,many,CASSFSRPEQFF,TGTGCCAGCAGCTTCTCCCGCCCAGAGCAGTTCTTC
TRBD2,TRBJ2-1,TRBV29-1,many,CSGGGDQYNEQFF,TGCAGCGGTGGGGGGGACCAATACAATGAGCAGTTCTTC
NA,TRBJ2-3,TRBV5-1,many,CASSWGLAGGPTVTQYF,TGCGCCAGCAGCTGGGGGCTAGCCGGGGGGCCTACCGTTACGCAGTATTTT
NA,TRBJ2-3,TRBV11-1,many,CASSLLSSQVGDTQYF,TGTGCCAGCAGCTTACTGTCTAGCCAAGTCGGCGATACGCAGTATTTT
NA,TRBJ2-3,TRBV7-2,NA,CASSSPMGTDTQYF,TGTGCCAGCAGCTCGCCAATGGGCACAGATACGCAGTATTTT
NA,TRBJ2-7,TRBV4-1,NA,CASSQDLWGLSYEQYF,TGCGCCAGCAGCCAAGATCTATGGGGTCTCTCCTACGAGCAGTACTTC
NA,TRBJ1-6,TRBV9,NA,CASSGPAGGYNSPLHF,TGTGCCAGCAGCGGACCAGCAGGAGGCTATAATTCACCCCTCCACTTT